This TCR beta chain comes out of a study of T cells after yellow fever vaccination. Conversion of TCR transcripts into cDNA relied on 5'RACE template switching, which added a universal primer site and UMIs. TCRdb re-analysed the 5' RACE reads in MiXCR, keeping a single row per CDR3 protein. The data contain fewer than 500,000 distinct CDR3 sequences, approximately 18% of them singletons. The CDR3 length is 15 residues. Per germline, CDR1 MNHEY and CDR2 SVGEGT. The junction had 9 bases not matched to a gene; V was cut back by 7 bases and J by 6 bases. In the case of this clonotype: Its target is unknown.

General study results and limits: Although the secondary response was weaker, it peaked faster, at day 5 versus 15. Most primary-vaccination clones recurred post-booster (about 96% CD4, 85% to 90% CD8).

The receptor was derived from a man aged 18 to 30 who received the YFV17D yellow fever vaccine. The V call is TRBV6-2 or TRBV6-3, the J call TRBJ2-1; TRBD2 matches 10 bases. The source was PBMCs, collected before the yellow fever booster vaccination. CDR3 bases: TGTGCCAGCACCAGAGCGGGGGGGCCGGGCAATGAGCAGTTCTTC. As protein: CASTRAGGPGNEQFF.